Below, 32 T cell receptor beta chains from the same sample are listed, as sequenced in a study of blood T cell repertoires in COVID-19. Data came from immunoSEQ multiplex PCR; TCRdb stores just in-frame clones and leaves some out. The table shows approximately 480,000 clones, with 89% occurring only once. The material sequenced was peripheral blood. Source of these receptors: a man younger than 35 with COVID-19, enrolled during active disease.

This chain links TRBV6-1 with TRBJ2-5, with D perhaps TRBD2 (5 bases). Germline CDR1 and CDR2: MNHNS and SASEGT. The CDR3 spans 13 residues. Trimming removed 3 bases at V and 0 bases at J, with 5 bases between. CDR3 sequence reads: CASSDGNQETQYF. The CDR3 nucleotides read TGTGCCAGCAGTGACGGGAACCAAGAGACCCAGTACTTC.

The rearrangement uses TRBV28 and TRBJ2-5; tentatively, D is TRBD2 (6 bases). The CDR3 runs 14 residues. The V gene's germline CDR1 is MDHEN and CDR2 SYDVKM. V was trimmed by 7 bases and J by 1 base, leaving 13 bases between them. The CDR3, as DNA: TGTGCCAGCACCGCAGGAGGGATCCAAGAGACCCAGTACTTC. The encoded protein is CASTAGGIQETQYF.

This sequence joins TRBV2 and TRBJ2-5, with TRBD2 matching 7 bases. Germline V CDR1 and CDR2: SNHLY, FYNNEI. CDR3 size: 16 residues. V lost 5 bases, J lost 7 bases, and 16 bases stayed unmatched. The DNA for the CDR3 is TGTGCCAGCAGTCCAGGGACCGCCGGTGGGAGGGGGACCCAGTACTTC. Protein product: CASSPGTAGGRGTQYF.

The chain combines TRBV5-5 with TRBJ2-2; 10 positions agree with TRBD2. V shed 6 bases, J shed 4 bases, and the junction held 12 bases outside the gene matches. The germline gives CDR1 SGHKS, CDR2 YYEKEE (reference sequence). The CDR3 loop spans 17 amino acids. The CDR3 sequence: CASTGLRSSGSTGELFF. CDR3 nucleotides: TGTGCCAGCACTGGGCTTAGGTCTAGCGGGAGCACCGGGGAGCTGTTTTTT.

This rearrangement joins TRBV27 to TRBJ2-3; 10 bases are a match to TRBD2. The CDR3 loop spans 15 amino acids. Germline values: CDR1 MNHEY, CDR2 SMNVEV (reference sequence). The ends lost 6 bases at V and 2 bases at J; junction bases unmatched: 5. CDR3 coding DNA: TGTGCCAGCAGCCCCGGGACTAGCGCCACAGATACGCAGTATTTT. It codes for CASSPGTSATDTQYF.

The genes are TRBV12-3 or TRBV12-4 and TRBJ2-7, with D tentatively TRBD1 (7 bases). V was clipped by 6 bases and J by 2 bases, with 11 bases between them. The CDR3 extends over 13 amino acids. Here the CDR3 reads CASSGGTAYEQYF. For the CDR3, the DNA is TGTGCCAGCAGCGGCGGGACAGCCTACGAGCAGTACTTC.

The chain has TRBV21-1 and TRBJ2-1; the table's D call, TRBD2, has no DNA check behind it. TRBV21-1 is classified as a pseudogene. The CDR3 covers 13 residues. The CDR3 is CASSKAPGNEQFF. DNA of the CDR3: TGTGCCAGCAGCAAAGCGCCGGGCAATGAGCAGTTCTTC.

The chain joins TRBV10-1 to TRBJ2-3; possibly TRBD1 for D (5 bases). The CDR3 runs to 15 residues. Trimming stripped 3 bases from V and 2 bases from J, with 12 bases between. Germline V gene sequence: CDR1 WNHNN, CDR2 SYGVQD (reference sequence). The CDR3 region is CASSDPAGLTDTQYF. For the CDR3, the DNA is TGCGCCAGCAGTGATCCCGCAGGGCTCACAGATACGCAGTATTTT.

The chain couples TRBV7-6 to TRBJ2-3, with TRBD1 as a possible D gene (5 bases). The V gene lost 0 bases and the J gene lost 8 bases, with 15 bases spanning the gap. The CDR3 has 15 residues. CDR1 and CDR2 (germline): SGHVS, FNYEAQ. In DNA form, the CDR3 reads TGTGCCAGCAGCTTAGCGAATATAGGGGTGGGTACGCAGTATTTT. It translates to CASSLANIGVGTQYF.

The chain is built from TRBV4-1 and TRBJ2-1; 12 bases fit TRBD2. The CDR3 sequence is 16 residues long. Germline lookup yields CDR1 MGHRA and CDR2 YSYEKL. J was trimmed by 5 bases and V by 1 base; bases with no gene match: 3. CDR3 nucleotides: TGCGCCAGCAGCCAAGGACTAGCGGGAGTTGACAATGAGCAGTTCTTC. Its protein product is CASSQGLAGVDNEQFF.

The CDR3 region is CASSTGRNYGYTF. DNA of the CDR3: TGTGCCAGTAGTACAGGGCGTAACTATGGCTACACCTTC. The V call is TRBV19, the J call TRBJ1-2; a possible D gene is TRBD1 (5 bases). Trimming cost V 4 bases and J 1 base, with 7 bases left between them. CDR3 length equals 13 residues. Germline values: CDR1 LNHDA, CDR2 SQIVND (reference sequence).

This clone is a singleton in its sample. The same CDR3 is also encoded by other DNA sequences in this sample. The chain carries TRBV5-1 and TRBJ2-2, with 8 bases identical to TRBD1. This CDR3 region has 15 residues. Germline V gene data show CDR1 as SGHRS and CDR2 as YFSETQ. The J segment lost 5 bases and the V segment lost 0 bases, leaving 3 bases of the junction unmatched. As DNA, the CDR3 is TGCGCCAGCAGCTTGGCAGGGGGCGGTACCGGGGAGCTGTTTTTT. The encoded protein is CASSLAGGGTGELFF. The variable domain in full, with the rest retrieved from reference TRBV5-1 and TRBJ2-2, is KAGVTQTPRYLIKTRGQQVTLSCSPISGHRSVSWYQQTPGQGLQFLFEYFSETQRNKGNFPGRFSGRQFSNSRSEMNVSTLELGDSALYLCASSLAGGGTGELFFGEGSRLTVL.

V usage is TRBV30 and J usage is TRBJ2-3, with D maybe TRBD2 (5 bases). The germline V gene encodes CDR1 GTSNPN and CDR2 SVGIG (reference sequence). Deletions cut 0 bases from V and 4 bases from J, with 11 bases between. The CDR3 is 14 amino acids. As DNA, the CDR3 is TGTGCCTGGAGTGTACTTCCGGAGGCAGATACGCAGTATTTT. It encodes CAWSVLPEADTQYF.

This clone was counted once. The V and J genes are TRBV6-2 or TRBV6-3 and TRBJ1-5; unclear D gene. Germline CDR1 MNHEY, CDR2 SVGEGT. This CDR3 region has 12 residues. V was clipped by 5 bases and J by 7 bases, with 9 bases between them. The DNA for the CDR3 is TGTGCCAGCAGTCAATATAGCCAGCCCCAGCATTTT. This gives the protein CASSQYSQPQHF.

V is TRBV6-5 and J is TRBJ1-4; possible D gene TRBD1, 5 bases. Germline CDR1 is MNHEY and CDR2 is SVGAGI. The V gene lost 4 bases and the J gene lost 4 bases, with 10 bases spanning the gap. The CDR3 consists of 14 residues. CDR3 sequence: CASSSGGRNEKLFF. CDR3 sequence (DNA): TGTGCCAGCAGTTCCGGGGGACGTAATGAAAAACTGTTTTTT.

The chain combines TRBV6-1 with TRBJ2-1, with 12 bases aligning to TRBD2. The J segment lost 7 bases and the V segment lost 1 base, leaving 11 bases of the junction unmatched. CDR1 and CDR2 (germline): MNHNS, SASEGT. The CDR3 is made up of 18 amino acids. In nucleotides, the CDR3 is TGTGCCAGCAGTGAAGGGAGCCGGGGACTAGCGGGTAGGAATGAGCAGTTCTTC. As protein: CASSEGSRGLAGRNEQFF.

This clone was seen only once. This chain joins TRBV10-1 and TRBJ1-6; D gene ambiguous. The ends were cut back, 4 bases at V and 6 bases at J, with 7 bases in the middle. Germline V gives CDR1 WNHNN, CDR2 SYGVQD (reference sequence). The CDR3 loop spans 13 amino acids. The DNA for the CDR3 is TGCGCCAGCAGTGCGAGTTCTAATTCACCCCTCCACTTT. Its translation: CASSASSNSPLHF.

J is TRBJ2-7 and V is TRBV4-1, with a tentative D call TRBD1 (5 bases). Between the trimmed V and J ends, which lost 0 bases and 7 bases, there was a span of 10 bases. The CDR3 runs 13 residues. Germline V gene data show CDR1 as MGHRA and CDR2 as YSYEKL. DNA of the CDR3: TGCGCCAGCAGCCAAGAGGGCCACAGGGAGCAGTACTTC. It encodes CASSQEGHREQYF.

This clone appeared a single time. The rearrangement links TRBV5-5 to TRBJ1-2; D remains unclear. Trimming shortened V by 4 bases and J by 0 bases, and 7 bases separated the two germline ends. Looked up from germline, CDR1 is SGHKS and CDR2 is YYEKEE (reference sequence). The CDR3 loop spans 13 amino acids. The CDR3 sequence: CASSLTSNYGYTF. The CDR3 DNA reads TGTGCCAGCAGCCTGACATCTAACTATGGCTACACCTTC.

CDR3 nucleotides: TGTGCCAGCAGCTTACAGGGGTATGGCTACACCTTC. Translation: CASSLQGYGYTF. This chain links TRBV7-9 with TRBJ1-2, with D maybe TRBD1 (6 bases). This CDR3 has 12 amino acids. V was clipped by 2 bases and J by 5 bases, with 6 bases between them. The V gene's germline CDR1 is SEHNR and CDR2 FQNEAQ (reference sequence).

V is TRBV5-5 and J is TRBJ2-7, with 8 bases identical to TRBD1. The germline V gene encodes CDR1 SGHKS and CDR2 YYEKEE (reference sequence). The CDR3 extends over 13 amino acids. Trimming at V came to 4 bases and at J to 7 bases, leaving 7 bases not matched to a gene. This CDR3 is CASSASRGQEQYF. Written as DNA, the CDR3 is TGTGCCAGCAGCGCCTCCAGGGGGCAAGAGCAGTACTTC.

The chain combines TRBV11-2 with TRBJ2-7; TRBD1 matches 7 bases. The CDR3 length is 15 residues. The V gene end was trimmed by 1 base and the J gene end by 6 bases; junction bases not matched to a gene: 9. Germline V CDR1 and CDR2: SGHAT, FQNNGV. The CDR3 DNA sequence: TGTGCCAGCAGCTTAGGACAGGGACGAGGTCTCGAGCAGTACTTC. Its translation is CASSLGQGRGLEQYF.

The V call is TRBV4-2, the J call TRBJ2-1; D uncertain. CDR3 length equals 12 residues. Germline loops: CDR1 LGHNA, CDR2 YNFKEQ. The V end was cut by 1 base, the J end by 6 bases, with 4 bases between. The CDR3 DNA is TGTGCCAGCAGCCAAGTCGGCAATGAGCAGTTCTTC. Translated: CASSQVGNEQFF.

This clone turned up a few times. This sequence joins TRBV11-2 and TRBJ2-7, with TRBD1 matching over 8 bases. Trimming cost V 1 base and J 4 bases; bases outside gene matches: 6. The CDR3 runs 15 residues. Per the germline V gene, CDR1 is SGHAT and CDR2 is FQNNGV. The CDR3 region is CASSLGWQGAYEQYF. The CDR3 DNA reads TGTGCCAGCAGCTTAGGGTGGCAGGGGGCTTACGAGCAGTACTTC.

The chain couples TRBV7-8 to TRBJ1-6; TRBD1 matches 8 bases. Losses at the gene ends were 6 bases for V and 1 base for J; bases not matched to a gene: 5. CDR3 length equals 16 residues. Germline V gene data show CDR1 as SGHVS and CDR2 as FQNEAQ. Written as DNA, the CDR3 is TGTGCCAGCAGATATACAGGGGGTTCCTATAATTCACCCCTCCACTTT. Its translation is CASRYTGGSYNSPLHF.

This sequence joins TRBV21-1 and TRBJ2-7; the DNA was not compared with TRBD1, the D call given in the table. TRBV21-1 is listed as a pseudogene. CDR3 size: 17 residues. The CDR3, as DNA: TGTGCCAGCAGCAATCAACGATCCCGGGACAGGACCTACGAGCAGTACTTC. Translated: CASSNQRSRDRTYEQYF.

This chain connects TRBV2 to TRBJ2-3; 7 bases fit TRBD1. Germline V gene lookup returns CDR1 SNHLY and CDR2 FYNNEI. V shed 6 bases and J 1 base; nucleotides not matched to a gene: 7. This CDR3 has 15 amino acids. CDR3 nucleotides: TGTGCCAGCAGGAGCCGGGACAGTCGCACAGATACGCAGTATTTT. Its translation is CASRSRDSRTDTQYF.

V and J are TRBV15 and TRBJ2-6; D remains ambiguous. The CDR3 is made up of 11 amino acids. CDR1 and CDR2 from the germline V gene are LNHNV and YYDKDF (reference sequence). Trimming left V 10 bases short and J 4 bases short, with 5 bases between. The CDR3, as DNA: TGTGCCATCTCCGGGGCCAACGTCCTGACTTTC. As protein: CAISGANVLTF. Full variable domain (missing parts from reference TRBV15 and TRBJ2-6): DAMVIQNPRYQVTQFGKPVTLSCSQTLNHNVMYWYQQKSSQAPKLLFHYYDKDFNNEADTPDNFQSRRPNTSFCFLDIRSPGLGDTAMYLCAISGANVLTFGAGSRLTVL.

This clone was seen only once. J is TRBJ2-2 and V is TRBV28; no firm D call. The CDR3 is made up of 13 amino acids. CDR1 and CDR2 from the germline V gene are MDHEN and SYDVKM. V lost 1 base and J 6 bases, leaving 6 bases between the germline ends. Here the CDR3 DNA reads TGTGCCAGCAGTTTATCGGGTCCCGGGGAGCTGTTTTTT. Translation gives CASSLSGPGELFF.

V usage is TRBV19 and J usage is TRBJ2-7; no clear D. Trimming shortened V by 1 base and J by 6 bases, and 10 bases separated the two germline ends. CDR1 and CDR2 (germline): LNHDA, SQIVND (reference sequence). This CDR3 spans 13 amino acids. CDR3: CASSIVGEVEQYF. Written as DNA, the CDR3 is TGTGCCAGTAGTATAGTGGGTGAGGTCGAGCAGTACTTC.

The J gene is TRBJ1-3, the V gene TRBV19; D is perhaps TRBD1 (6 bases). Trimming stripped 4 bases from V and 0 bases from J, with 10 bases between. The CDR3 sequence is 15 residues long. Per germline, CDR1 LNHDA and CDR2 SQIVND (reference sequence). The CDR3 nucleotides read TGTGCCAGTAGTACCCCCAGGGGCTCTGGAAACACCATATATTTT. It translates to CASSTPRGSGNTIYF.

The CDR3: CASSLAPTGKETQYF. CDR3 DNA sequence: TGTGCCAGCAGCTTGGCACCGACAGGGAAAGAGACCCAGTACTTC. This chain connects TRBV5-4 to TRBJ2-5, with TRBD1 identical over 7 bases. The V and J ends lost 0 bases and 3 bases, in that order; junction bases with no gene match: 5. The CDR3 runs 15 residues. Per germline, CDR1 SGHNT and CDR2 YYREEE (reference sequence).